This entry describes one T cell receptor (beta chain). Its specificity is not known. The record originates from a study of OX40 agonist ivuxolimab in advanced cancers. Study-wide context: Ivuxolimab, an agonist antibody against OX40 (CD134), was given to patients. Males comprised 75% to 90% of the group, whose mean age was about 61 years (range roughly 20 to 85). The study's findings and limits: Blood T cells, both CD4+ and CD8+, expanded clonally by week 6 at 0.1 to 3.0 mg/kg.

The germline gives CDR1 SGHRS, CDR2 YFSETQ. This CDR3 has 15 residues. V lost 0 bases to trimming and J lost 2 bases; unmatched junction nucleotides: 2. The protocol was immunoSEQ multiplex PCR, while the TCRdb copy is restricted to in-frame clones and leaves out a portion. The sample includes around 80,000 clones, about 92% of them seen just once. The chain recombines TRBV5-1 with TRBJ1-5, with 7 bases aligning to TRBD1. Sequences were derived from CD4+ or CD8+ T cells sorted from blood, sampled in a trial of the OX40 agonist ivuxolimab. The receptor was isolated from an adult with an advanced solid tumor such as melanoma, head and neck, liver or kidney cancer. DNA for the CDR3: TGCGCCAGCAGCTTGGGGCAGGGGGGCAATCAGCCCCAGCATTTT. Its translation: CASSLGQGGNQPQHF.